Sequencing of this TCR beta chain was carried out in a study of multiple sclerosis patients with progressive multifocal leukoencephalopathy. General study results and limits: In most PML patients, TRB repertoires appeared less diverse by entropy.

Of note for this clone: Its antigen remains unidentified.

The time point denotes: before natalizumab initiation. With V trimmed by 0 bases and J by 2 bases, 9 bases remained unmatched. The CDR3 length is 17 residues. The germline V gene has CDR1 MNHEY and CDR2 SMNVEV (reference sequence). TCRdb's table, derived via immunoSEQ multiplex PCR, lists solely in-frame clones and lacks some. This table has fewer than 40,000 clones, 75% to 90% appearing once. The chain joins TRBV27 to TRBJ2-5, with 7 nucleotides matching TRBD1. The origin of this receptor is a human donor with multiple sclerosis. The sequenced sample was PBMCs. The CDR3 protein is CASSLSNPNRGQETQYF. CDR3 nucleotides: TGTGCCAGCAGTTTATCGAACCCCAACAGGGGACAAGAGACCCAGTACTTC.